A selection of T cell receptor beta chains follows, all from one sample in a study of CD8 T cells in ankylosing spondylitis. One entry per CDR3 protein results from TCRdb running MiXCR on the 5' RACE reads. The sample includes roughly 150,000 distinct CDR3 sequences, around a third seen only once; the top ten take around 6.2%. Sequencing was performed on synovial fluid, either unsorted or a sorted T cell fraction (not recorded which). Receptors were obtained from a male donor with ankylosing spondylitis. The CDR3 runs from the conserved cysteine through the conserved F or W. D genes are given only for firm matches. Rows may omit the clone size; those that give it use once, few, many or a size class.

NA	TRBV7-2	NA	TRBJ2-1	CASSLAGGNNEQFF	TGTGCCAGCAGCTTAGCGGGGGGAAACAATGAGCAGTTCTTC
NA	TRBV11-3	many	TRBJ2-5	CASSLVHGTQYF	TGTGCCAGCAGCTTAGTCCATGGGACCCAGTACTTC
TRBD2	TRBV7-2	many	TRBJ2-2	CASSLLTSGSGGELFF	TGTGCCAGCAGCTTACTGACTAGCGGGAGTGGCGGGGAGCTGTTTTTT
TRBD1	TRBV6-2/TRBV6-3	NA	TRBJ1-5	CASSEDRGGQPQHF	TGTGCCAGCAGCGAAGACAGGGGAGGTCAGCCCCAGCATTTT
NA	TRBV2	many	TRBJ1-1	CASRALRGVTEAFF	TGTGCCAGCAGAGCCCTTCGAGGAGTCACTGAAGCTTTCTTT
TRBD2	TRBV7-2	NA	TRBJ2-5	CASSPKGTRGVKTQYF	TGTGCCAGCAGCCCAAAGGGGACTAGGGGCGTAAAGACCCAGTACTTC
NA	TRBV15	NA	TRBJ2-1	CATSRLFSGAYNEQFF	TGTGCCACCAGCAGACTATTTAGCGGAGCCTACAATGAGCAGTTCTTC
NA	TRBV12-3/TRBV12-4	few	TRBJ2-7	CASSFGAIYEQYF	TGTGCCAGCAGTTTTGGCGCTATTTACGAGCAGTACTTC
NA	TRBV7-8	NA	TRBJ2-6	CASSYQGGANVLTF	TGTGCCAGCAGCTATCAGGGGGGGGCCAACGTCCTGACTTTC
NA	TRBV5-1	few	TRBJ2-3	CASSLFGGSTDTQYF	TGCGCCAGCAGCTTGTTTGGGGGATCCACAGATACGCAGTATTTT
NA	TRBV11-2	NA	TRBJ2-2	CASSATGYTGELFF	TGTGCCAGCAGCGCTACAGGATACACCGGGGAGCTGTTTTTT
NA	TRBV3-1	many	TRBJ2-7	CASTTGTRGPWQYF	TGTGCCAGCACTACCGGGACTAGGGGGCCCTGGCAGTACTTC
TRBD2	TRBV12-3/TRBV12-4	NA	TRBJ2-2	CASKLAGGLGELFF	TGTGCCAGCAAGCTAGCGGGAGGTCTCGGGGAGCTGTTTTTT
TRBD1	TRBV2	NA	TRBJ1-1	CASSPPGGARGNTEAFF	TGTGCCAGTAGCCCACCAGGGGGTGCCAGGGGGAACACTGAAGCTTTCTTT
NA	TRBV12-3/TRBV12-4	NA	TRBJ1-1	CASSLRERTEAFF	TGTGCCAGCAGTTTAAGGGAGAGGACTGAAGCTTTCTTT
NA	TRBV6-4	NA	TRBJ2-3	CASSDRETDTQYF	TGTGCCAGCAGTGACAGGGAGACAGATACGCAGTATTTT
NA	TRBV3-1	NA	TRBJ2-7	CASSHSARRASYEQYF	TGTGCCAGCAGCCACTCCGCGAGAAGGGCGTCCTACGAGCAGTACTTC
NA	TRBV7-9	few	TRBJ2-5	CASVRGSETQYF	TGTGCCAGCGTAAGGGGATCAGAGACCCAGTACTTC
NA	TRBV11-2	NA	TRBJ2-3	CASSSPGAGGTDTQYF	TGTGCCAGCAGCTCCCCGGGAGCAGGGGGCACAGATACGCAGTATTTT
NA	TRBV12-3/TRBV12-4	few	TRBJ1-6	CASSAPPPVFQYSPLHF	TGTGCCAGCAGTGCCCCTCCCCCGGTTTTCCAGTATTCACCCCTCCACTTT
TRBD2	TRBV5-1	NA	TRBJ2-3	CASSPSGRPDTQYF	TGCGCCAGCAGCCCTAGCGGGAGGCCAGATACGCAGTATTTT
NA	TRBV2	few	TRBJ1-4	CASSDRGNEKLFF	TGTGCCAGCAGTGACAGGGGAAATGAAAAACTGTTTTTT
NA	TRBV29-1	NA	TRBJ2-5	CSVVANGAETQYF	TGCAGCGTTGTTGCGAACGGGGCGGAGACCCAGTACTTC
NA	TRBV20-1	NA	TRBJ2-3	CSANLGDTQYF	TGCAGTGCTAACCTGGGAGATACGCAGTATTTT
NA	TRBV2	NA	TRBJ1-1	CASSEVENTEAFF	TGTGCCAGCAGTGAAGTAGAGAACACTGAAGCTTTCTTT
NA	TRBV6-1	NA	TRBJ1-4	CASTPGRFNEKLFF	TGTGCCAGCACCCCAGGGAGGTTTAATGAAAAACTGTTTTTT
NA	TRBV6-1	NA	TRBJ1-1	CASRERPPRDTEAFF	TGTGCCAGCAGAGAAAGACCGCCGAGAGACACTGAAGCTTTCTTT
TRBD1	TRBV20-1	few	TRBJ2-7	CSASKTGSSYEQYF	TGCAGTGCTAGCAAGACAGGGAGCTCCTACGAGCAGTACTTC
NA	TRBV12-3/TRBV12-4	few	TRBJ1-2	CASRPSGKRGGYTF	TGTGCCAGCAGACCTTCCGGAAAGCGAGGTGGCTACACCTTC
TRBD2	TRBV6-1	many	TRBJ2-1	CASSRRIAGRLYEQFF	TGTGCCAGCAGTCGTCGTATAGCGGGGAGGCTATATGAGCAGTTCTTC
NA	TRBV6-5	NA	TRBJ2-5	CASSYSSASLGETQYF	TGTGCCAGCAGTTACTCGAGTGCCTCCCTTGGGGAGACCCAGTACTTC
NA	TRBV5-6	many	TRBJ2-1	CASSSRRAGSSYNEQFF	TGTGCCAGCAGCTCTCGACGGGCGGGGAGCTCCTACAATGAGCAGTTCTTC
NA	TRBV27	many	TRBJ2-3	CASASGLSDTQYF	TGTGCCAGCGCCTCGGGGCTCTCAGATACGCAGTATTTT
TRBD2	TRBV11-1	NA	TRBJ2-7	CASSRLAGGSYEQYF	TGTGCCAGCAGCCGTCTAGCGGGAGGCTCCTACGAGCAGTACTTC
NA	TRBV20-1	NA	TRBJ1-2	CSARTPWGGGYTF	TGCAGTGCTAGGACCCCTTGGGGGGGGGGCTACACCTTC
TRBD1	TRBV6-1	few	TRBJ2-3	CASSDFTGGADTQYF	TGTGCCAGCAGTGATTTTACAGGGGGCGCAGATACGCAGTATTTT
NA	TRBV20-1	NA	TRBJ1-1	CSAPPAGDTEAFF	TGCAGTGCCCCCCCGGCAGGGGACACTGAAGCTTTCTTT
NA	TRBV19	NA	TRBJ1-5	CATQVGDNQPQHF	TGTGCCACCCAAGTGGGGGACAATCAGCCCCAGCATTTT
TRBD1	TRBV7-9	NA	TRBJ1-1	CASSALQGRTEAFF	TGTGCCAGCAGCGCCTTACAGGGGAGGACTGAAGCTTTCTTT
TRBD1	TRBV20-1	NA	TRBJ2-1	CSAGQGLNNEQFF	TGCAGTGCTGGACAGGGGCTTAACAATGAGCAGTTCTTC
TRBD1	TRBV4-3	many	TRBJ2-2	CASSQTGNAGELFF	TGCGCCAGCAGCCAGACAGGGAATGCCGGGGAGCTGTTTTTT
TRBD2	TRBV20-1	NA	TRBJ2-1	CSARGSTSGGRGLYNEQFF	TGCAGTGCTAGAGGGTCAACTAGCGGGGGGCGGGGCCTCTACAATGAGCAGTTCTTC
TRBD1	TRBV20-1	few	TRBJ2-7	CSASRTGGSYEQYF	TGCAGTGCTAGCCGGACAGGCGGTTCCTACGAGCAGTACTTC
NA	TRBV4-2	few	TRBJ1-4	CASSQDLVGSTNEKLFF	TGTGCCAGCAGCCAAGATCTTGTGGGCTCAACTAATGAAAAACTGTTTTTT
TRBD2	TRBV20-1	NA	TRBJ2-5	CSANGLADSQETQYF	TGCAGTGCCAACGGACTAGCGGATTCCCAAGAGACCCAGTACTTC
TRBD1	TRBV20-1	NA	TRBJ1-2	CSAGGQGGYGYTF	TGCAGTGCTGGAGGACAGGGCGGCTATGGCTACACCTTC
NA	TRBV6-4	NA	TRBJ2-3	CASSPGVPPDTQYF	TGTGCCAGCAGTCCAGGGGTTCCCCCGGATACGCAGTATTTT
NA	TRBV6-5	few	TRBJ1-3	CASSYSMGSFIGGNTIYF	TGTGCCAGCAGTTACTCGATGGGGAGTTTCATAGGCGGAAACACCATATATTTT
NA	TRBV6-2/TRBV6-3	once	TRBJ2-1	CASSYSSAGTSYNEQFF	TGTGCCAGCAGTTACTCGTCAGCTGGAACTTCCTACAATGAGCAGTTCTTC
NA	TRBV10-2	NA	TRBJ1-2	CASSESGREGNGYTF	TGCGCCAGCAGTGAGTCGGGCAGGGAGGGTAATGGCTACACCTTC
NA	TRBV28	NA	TRBJ2-4	CATLYSRGNIQYF	TGTGCCACCCTTTATTCCAGGGGAAACATTCAGTACTTC
TRBD2	TRBV9	NA	TRBJ2-1	CASSVAGASGSYEQFF	TGTGCCAGCAGCGTAGCTGGGGCTAGCGGGAGCTATGAGCAGTTCTTC
NA	TRBV20-1	NA	TRBJ1-1	CSASGQRNTEAFF	TGCAGTGCTAGCGGTCAGAGGAACACTGAAGCTTTCTTT
NA	TRBV5-1	many	TRBJ1-1	CASSLDRNSNTEAFF	TGCGCCAGCAGCTTGGACAGGAACTCGAACACTGAAGCTTTCTTT
NA	TRBV2	NA	TRBJ1-2	CASSVSQPGYTF	TGTGCCAGCAGTGTTTCGCAACCTGGCTACACCTTC
NA	TRBV21-1	few	TRBJ2-1	CASSKVGTRDYNEQFF	TGTGCCAGCAGCAAAGTCGGGACTAGGGACTACAATGAGCAGTTCTTC
NA	TRBV7-3	NA	TRBJ2-1	CASSLGPRGWDEQFF	TGTGCCAGCAGCTTGGGCCCTAGGGGGTGGGATGAGCAGTTCTTC